This T cell receptor (beta chain) was obtained from a study of cytomegalovirus exposure and HLA in healthy donors. General study findings and limits: Using a false discovery rate of 0.05, a later analysis showed that about 16,000 TCR beta sequences were associated with HLA alleles. The authors judged a highly shared variant cluster likely a sequencing artifact.

The length of the CDR3 is 12 residues. CDR1 is MDHEN, CDR2 SYDVKM, per germline. The germline V and J ends were trimmed by 6 bases and 6 bases, with 11 bases remaining between them. Worth noting for this clone: Its antigen is currently unknown.

The PCR employed 60 Vbeta primers together with 13 Jbeta primers. Measured with immunoSEQ multiplex PCR; TCRdb has only the in-frame clones, and not every one. The sample has more than 65,000 clones, about 74% seen once. This TCR derives from a woman aged 60-75 years in good health and CMV-seropositive. This chain joins TRBV28 and TRBJ1-2; D is ambiguous. The sequenced material came from PBMCs. CDR3 region: CASSRSRNGYTF. CDR3 in DNA: TGTGCCAGCAGCCGGAGCCGCAATGGCTACACCTTC.